The T cell receptor (beta chain) under discussion was sequenced for a study of T cells in Graves' hyperthyroidism and ophthalmopathy. 9.5 to 10 ml fresh peripheral blood yielded the PBMCs. Ten or more counts support this clonotype. Its specificity is unknown. There were TCR beta CDR3 regions amplified from RNA transcripts. RT-PCR in the first round (using the HTBI primer set) targeted the TCR CDR3. TCRdb independently ran MiXCR on the multiplex PCR reads; one entry per CDR3 protein. The top ten clones hold about 20% of a sample with under 200,000 distinct CDR3 sequences, over 7.5% of them seen once. Study-level findings and limits: The blood repertoire included most of the expanded thyroid clonotypes above 0.001. Ophthalmopathy got predicted by the model a median about 6.5 months before its onset.

The V and J ends lost 2 bases and 4 bases respectively, with 30 bases between them. The CDR3 is 21 amino acids. CDR1 is SEHNR and CDR2 is FQNEAQ in the germline V gene (reference sequence). The TCR was taken from a woman under 30 with Graves' hyperthyroidism that later progressed to Graves' ophthalmopathy. Sequenced: blood. The V call is TRBV7-9, the J call TRBJ2-1; perhaps D is TRBD1 or TRBD2 (5 bases each). CDR3 in amino acids: CASSLLGSPDRRNGGYNEQFF. CDR3 nucleotides: TGTGCCAGCAGCTTACTAGGATCCCCTGACCGGAGGAATGGGGGTTACAATGAGCAGTTCTTC.